These 23 T cell receptor beta chains came from one sample sequenced in a study of CXCR3-negative and CXCR3-positive naive CD8 T cells. General observations from the study: TRB CDR3 hydrophobicity was greater in CXCR3-positive naive cells than in CXCR3-negative naive cells.

The libraries of TRB cDNA were prepared using 5' RACE with UMI labels. TCRdb re-called the 5' RACE reads and catalogs CDR3 proteins one per entry, DNA excluded. Here the sample table reports tens of thousands of distinct CDR3 sequences. No antigen has been assigned to these receptors. The source material was naive CXCR3+ CD8+ T cells from blood. As for subset: CD45RO-CCR7+CD27+CD95- naive CD8+ T cells expressing CXCR3 (TNR3+). The receptor source for this set is a human donor in good health. Some clones in this sample may be carry-over from other donors' samples.

The genes are TRBV7-9 and TRBJ1-1; there is no DNA to check the TCRdb D call of TRBD1. Looked up from germline, CDR1 is SEHNR and CDR2 is FQNEAQ (reference sequence). The CDR3 totals 16 residues. CDR3 residues: CASSFLSATGDTEAFF.

The chain has TRBV20-1 and TRBJ2-1; TCRdb's D call, TRBD2, is unchecked because there is no DNA. This CDR3 spans 14 amino acids. Germline V gives CDR1 DFQATT, CDR2 SNEGSKA (reference sequence). This CDR3 is CSARTSGSFHEQFF.

This chain uses TRBV20-1 with TRBJ2-1; the TCRdb call, TRBD2, lacks DNA for checking. The CDR3 is 12 residues long. Germline V CDR1 and CDR2: DFQATT, SNEGSKA (reference sequence). The CDR3 sequence is CSAPSGYNEQFF.

V gene TRBV5-5 combines with J gene TRBJ2-3; TCRdb calls TRBD1, which cannot be checked without DNA. The CDR3 has 15 amino acids. CDR1 is SGHKS and CDR2 is YYEKEE in the germline V gene (reference sequence). The chain's CDR3 is CASSQGHSSTDTQYF.

This chain joins TRBV28 and TRBJ2-5; the D gene TCRdb calls, TRBD1, cannot be checked with no DNA. CDR1 is MDHEN, CDR2 SYDVKM, per germline. The CDR3 has 14 amino acids. CDR3 loop: CASRRDVYQETQYF.

This chain's CDR3 is CASSQGDSQNIQYF. This chain uses TRBV27 with TRBJ2-4; there is no DNA to check the TCRdb D call of TRBD1. CDR1 is MNHEY and CDR2 is SMNVEV in the germline V gene (reference sequence). CDR3 length: 14 amino acids.

This rearrangement joins TRBV27 to TRBJ2-7. The germline CDR1 and CDR2 sequences are MNHEY and SMNVEV (reference sequence). The CDR3 spans 13 residues. CDR3 protein: CASSLLGDGEQYF.

The CDR3 here is CATRDPGELFF. The rearrangement joins TRBV15 to TRBJ2-2. Germline V gene sequence: CDR1 LNHNV, CDR2 YYDKDF (reference sequence). CDR3 length: 11 residues.

This chain connects TRBV14 to TRBJ2-1. The CDR3 consists of 13 residues. CDR1 and CDR2 from the germline V gene are SGHDN and FVKESK. CDR3 amino acids: CASARTYYNEQFF.

The V and J genes are TRBV25-1 and TRBJ1-2. The germline V gene has CDR1 MGHDK and CDR2 SYGVNS. The CDR3 extends over 13 amino acids. CDR3 residues: CASSGQGPYGYTF.

The CDR3 loop is CASSPSSSVGEQFF. The chain uses TRBV12-3 or TRBV12-4 and TRBJ2-1; TCRdb selects TRBD2, and the lack of DNA leaves this call unchecked. The CDR3 is made up of 14 amino acids.

The chain is built from TRBV7-8 and TRBJ2-3; TCRdb's D gene call, TRBD2, goes unchecked for lack of DNA. The CDR3 contains 16 residues. Germline V lookup: CDR1 SGHVS, CDR2 FQNEAQ. The chain's CDR3 is CASSPVDSLNADTQYF.

The rearrangement joins TRBV7-9 to TRBJ2-5. The CDR3 contains 12 residues. Germline lookup yields CDR1 SEHNR and CDR2 FQNEAQ (reference sequence). The CDR3 loop reads CASSLYVETQYF.

The CDR3 sequence: CASSPTGSEDYGYTF. The V call is TRBV12-3 or TRBV12-4, the J call TRBJ1-2; TCRdb's D call, TRBD1, is unchecked because there is no DNA. The CDR3 is 15 residues long.

V usage is TRBV29-1 and J usage is TRBJ1-2. CDR1 is SQVTM, CDR2 ANQGSEA, per germline. There are 17 residues in the CDR3. The CDR3 is CSVVQTDTLPDNYGYTF.

The V and J genes are TRBV20-1 and TRBJ2-7; TCRdb lists TRBD2, though no DNA is available to test this call. Germline CDR1 and CDR2: DFQATT and SNEGSKA (reference sequence). This CDR3 is built from 14 residues. The CDR3 region is CSAADSASSSEQYF.

J is TRBJ2-5 and V is TRBV9; TCRdb designates TRBD2, a call that cannot be tested without DNA. Germline V gives CDR1 SGDLS, CDR2 YYNGEE. The CDR3 is 16 amino acids. The CDR3 spells CASSGLAGGPSETQYF.

This chain connects TRBV3-1 to TRBJ1-1; with no DNA, the TCRdb D assignment of TRBD1 cannot be verified. The CDR3 length is 15 residues. Germline V gene data show CDR1 as LGHDT and CDR2 as YNNKEL (reference sequence). The CDR3 sequence is CASSLPGGLNTEAFF.

This chain links TRBV7-6 with TRBJ1-1; TCRdb selects TRBD1, and the lack of DNA leaves this call unchecked. The CDR3 has 16 amino acids. The germline CDR1 and CDR2 sequences are SGHVS and FNYEAQ. The CDR3 loop reads CASSSGTGRRSTEAFF.

The chain links TRBV15 to TRBJ2-1; TCRdb outputs TRBD1, but without DNA this stays unchecked. The CDR3 is made up of 20 amino acids. The germline CDR1 and CDR2 sequences are LNHNV and YYDKDF (reference sequence). CDR3 residues: CATSRDPLPFRGLNDNEQFF. The full variable domain, completed using reference TRBV15 and TRBJ2-1, is DAMVIQNPRYQVTQFGKPVTLSCSQTLNHNVMYWYQQKSSQAPKLLFHYYDKDFNNEADTPDNFQSRRPNTSFCFLDIRSPGLGDTAMYLCATSRDPLPFRGLNDNEQFFGPGTRLTVL.

This sequence joins TRBV6-2 or TRBV6-3 and TRBJ2-3. Germline CDR1 MNHEY, CDR2 SVGEGT. CDR3 length equals 16 residues. The chain's CDR3 is CASSYSFNLRTDTQYF.

The rearrangement joins TRBV5-1 to TRBJ2-1; absent DNA, TCRdb's TRBD2 call cannot be checked. The germline V gene has CDR1 SGHRS and CDR2 YFSETQ. The CDR3 is 15 amino acids. The CDR3 sequence: CASSLVPSGGNEQFF. Based on the CDR3 plus reference TRBV5-1 and TRBJ2-1, the full variable domain is KAGVTQTPRYLIKTRGQQVTLSCSPISGHRSVSWYQQTPGQGLQFLFEYFSETQRNKGNFPGRFSGRQFSNSRSEMNVSTLELGDSALYLCASSLVPSGGNEQFFGPGTRLTVL.

This rearrangement joins TRBV7-6 to TRBJ1-4; TCRdb's D gene call, TRBD1, goes unchecked for lack of DNA. This CDR3 region has 14 residues. Germline V gene sequence: CDR1 SGHVS, CDR2 FNYEAQ. The CDR3 sequence: CASSSPGRGEKLFF.